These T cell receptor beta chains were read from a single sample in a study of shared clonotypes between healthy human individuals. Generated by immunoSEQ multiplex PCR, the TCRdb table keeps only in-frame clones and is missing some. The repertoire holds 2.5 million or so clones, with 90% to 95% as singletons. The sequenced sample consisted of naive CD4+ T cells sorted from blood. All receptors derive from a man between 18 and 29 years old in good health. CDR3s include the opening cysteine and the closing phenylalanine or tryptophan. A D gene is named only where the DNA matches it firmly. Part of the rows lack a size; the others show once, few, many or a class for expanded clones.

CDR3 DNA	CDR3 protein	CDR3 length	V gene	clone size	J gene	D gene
TGTGCCAGCAGTCCTAGACCGGATCATACGCAGTATTTT	CASSPRPDHTQYF	13	TRBV6-5	.	TRBJ2-3	.
TGTGCCAGCAGCCTGAAGGAAGATCAGCCCCAGCATTTT	CASSLKEDQPQHF	13	TRBV7-8	.	TRBJ1-5	.
TGTGCCAGCAGCTTATTAGGAGCTGGGGCCCAGTACTTC	CASSLLGAGAQYF	13	TRBV7-3	.	TRBJ2-5	.
TGTGCCAGCAGCTCCGCGTCGGGGATTCAAGAGACCCAGTACTTC	CASSSASGIQETQYF	15	TRBV5-4	.	TRBJ2-5	.
TGTGCCAGCATCACGACAGGGGGCATTGCCGGGGAGCTGTTTTTT	CASITTGGIAGELFF	15	TRBV7-2	.	TRBJ2-2	TRBD1
TGTGCCAGCAGTATAGCGGGAAGGGTTTCAGATACGCAGTATTTT	CASSIAGRVSDTQYF	15	TRBV2	.	TRBJ2-3	TRBD2
TGTGCCAGCAGCCGACCGGACAGCCCGGGGGGGGGCTACACCTTC	CASSRPDSPGGGYTF	15	TRBV6-5	.	TRBJ1-2	.
TGTGCCAGCAGTTACGGGCGGGGCTACGAGCAGTACTTC	CASSYGRGYEQYF	13	TRBV6-6	.	TRBJ2-7	.
TGCGCCAGCAGCCAAACCGGGACGGTTTCGGGACTAGCAGCCCAGCAGTACTTC	CASSQTGTVSGLAAQQYF	18	TRBV4-1	once	TRBJ2-7	TRBD2
TGTGCCAGCAGCTTAGGGGTGGACACCGGGGAGCTGTTTTTT	CASSLGVDTGELFF	14	TRBV11-3	.	TRBJ2-2	.
TGTGCCAGCAGCTCCTTGACTAGCGGGAGGCTCTCTGGGGCCAACGTCCTGACTTTC	CASSSLTSGRLSGANVLTF	19	TRBV7-9	.	TRBJ2-6	TRBD2
TGTGCCAGCAGCCCCGGGACGGGACGAGCTAACTATGGCTACACCTTC	CASSPGTGRANYGYTF	16	TRBV7-6	.	TRBJ1-2	.
TGTGCCAGCAGCTCGTCCCTTGTAGGAGAGACCCAGTACTTC	CASSSSLVGETQYF	14	TRBV5-5	.	TRBJ2-5	.
TGTGCCTGGAGTACTCCCCCGGGGGAGCTGTTTTTT	CAWSTPPGELFF	12	TRBV30	.	TRBJ2-2	.
TGTGCCATCAGTGACCAGACTAGGGGACACATTCAGTACTTC	CAISDQTRGHIQYF	14	TRBV10-3	.	TRBJ2-4	.
TGTGCCAGCAGTAAAAGGGGCATTTTTATCTACGAGCAGTACTTC	CASSKRGIFIYEQYF	15	TRBV6-5	.	TRBJ2-7	.
TGTGCCAGCACCAATCCCCAGGGACAAGTTCCCCTGGGGGAGCAGTTCTTC	CASTNPQGQVPLGEQFF	17	TRBV28	.	TRBJ2-1	.
TGTGCCAGCAGCTCAGGGGGCGTACGGCATTTT	CASSSGGVRHF	11	TRBV7-2	.	TRBJ1-5	TRBD1